A selection of T cell receptor beta chains follows, all from one sample in a study of shared clonotypes between healthy human individuals. The table came from immunoSEQ multiplex PCR; TCRdb's copy has only in-frame clones and leaves some out. The profile covers some 2.1 million clones, with 90% to 95% appearing a single time and 0.1% to 0.15% taken by the ten largest. Sequencing input: naive CD4+ T cells sorted from blood. The receptor set was obtained from a man younger than 35 in good health. The CDR3 runs from the conserved cysteine through the conserved F or W. The order of the fields is CDR3 length, J gene, clone size, V gene, D gene, CDR3 DNA, CDR3 protein. A D gene is named only where the DNA matches it firmly. Size values are once, few and many counts, or a class for expanded clones, and some rows have none.

15 | TRBJ2-7 | . | TRBV7-2 | . | TGTGCCAGCAGCTTAGAAGGAGGGAACATCTACGAGCAGTACTTC | CASSLEGGNIYEQYF
13 | TRBJ1-5 | . | TRBV5-6 | TRBD1 | TGTGCCAGCAGCCCACAGGGGATCCAGCCCCAGCATTTT | CASSPQGIQPQHF
17 | TRBJ1-2 | . | TRBV7-8 | TRBD1 | TGTGCCAGCAGCTTAGAAGCAGGGGGCGCGGTTCGCTATGGCTACACCTTC | CASSLEAGGAVRYGYTF
15 | TRBJ2-1 | . | TRBV5-1 | . | TGCGCCAGCAGCTTGGAGGGGCAGGGATACAATGAGCAGTTCTTC | CASSLEGQGYNEQFF
14 | TRBJ2-3 | . | TRBV5-1 | . | TGCGCCAGCAGCTTGCAATGGGGCCGGGATACGCAGTATTTT | CASSLQWGRDTQYF
15 | TRBJ1-1 | . | TRBV27 | TRBD1 | TGTGCCAGCAGTTGGGACAGGGGGTTGAACACTGAAGCTTTCTTT | CASSWDRGLNTEAFF
14 | TRBJ1-6 | . | TRBV30 | . | TGTGCCTGGAGTGTACAGGGCTTTGGTTCACCCCTCCACTTT | CAWSVQGFGSPLHF
15 | TRBJ2-2 | . | TRBV11-2 | . | TGTGCCAGCAGCTTAGGGGGACCAAACACCGGGGAGCTGTTTTTT | CASSLGGPNTGELFF
15 | TRBJ2-7 | once | TRBV29-1 | TRBD2 | TGCAGCGTTGAATGTAGCCCCTGGGGGGGGTACGAGCAGTACTTC | CSVECSPWGGYEQYF
15 | TRBJ2-7 | . | TRBV7-7 | TRBD1 | TGTGCTAGCAGCCGAACGGACAGGGACGATGACGAGCAGTACTTC | CASSRTDRDDDEQYF
14 | TRBJ1-1 | few | TRBV2 | . | TGTGCCAGCAGTATAACACGGGAGAACACTGAAGCTTTCTTT | CASSITRENTEAFF
16 | TRBJ1-2 | once | TRBV28 | . | TGTGCCAGCAGTTACCCCGGCGGGGAAACTAACTATGGCTACACCTTC | CASSYPGGETNYGYTF
15 | TRBJ2-1 | . | TRBV28 | . | TGTGCCAGCAGTTTTTTTAGAAGCTCCTACAATGAGCAGTTCTTC | CASSFFRSSYNEQFF
14 | TRBJ1-2 | . | TRBV6-1 | . | TGTGCCAGCAGTGAAGAGGGAAAGAACTATGGCTACACCTTC | CASSEEGKNYGYTF
14 | TRBJ1-6 | . | TRBV28 | . | TGTGCCAGCAGTTTCGACAGGTATAATTCACCCCTCCACTTT | CASSFDRYNSPLHF
13 | TRBJ2-3 | . | TRBV19 | . | TGTGCCAGTAGTATAGAAGGCTGGGATACGCAGTATTTT | CASSIEGWDTQYF
11 | TRBJ1-1 | . | TRBV20-1 | . | TGCAGTGCTCAAGGGTACACTGAAGCTTTCTTT | CSAQGYTEAFF
15 | TRBJ1-4 | once | TRBV30 | TRBD1 | TGTGCCTGGACCCCGAGGGGGCTGTCCATGGGTAGACTGTTTTTT | CAWTPRGLSMGRLFF
15 | TRBJ2-1 | . | TRBV5-4 | . | TGTGCCAGCAGCGCCGGAGACACCCAATACAATGAGCAGTTCTTC | CASSAGDTQYNEQFF
14 | TRBJ2-2 | . | TRBV5-6 | . | TGTGCCAGCAAAGGGGCAGGATTAACCGGGGAGCTGTTTTTT | CASKGAGLTGELFF
13 | TRBJ2-1 | . | TRBV2 | . | TGTGCCAGCATCCCTCAAGCGGGCAATGAGCAGTTCTTC | CASIPQAGNEQFF
14 | TRBJ2-2 | once | TRBV11-2 | . | TGTGCCAGCAGCTTAGCAGGGAACACCGGGGAGCTGTTTTTT | CASSLAGNTGELFF
12 | TRBJ2-5 | . | TRBV6-5 | . | TGTGCCAGCAGTCAAAACCAAGAGACCCAGTACTTC | CASSQNQETQYF
14 | TRBJ2-7 | . | TRBV7-3 | . | TGTGCCAGCAGCCCCCAGGGGGGGTTGTACGAGCAGTACTTC | CASSPQGGLYEQYF
12 | TRBJ2-1 | . | TRBV5-4 | . | TGTGCCAGCGGGGTCCTGGGTAGTGAGCAGTTCTTC | CASGVLGSEQFF
16 | TRBJ2-3 | . | TRBV30 | . | TGTGCCTGGAGTAGGGGGAACGCCGGGAGAATGGATACGCAGTATTTT | CAWSRGNAGRMDTQYF
17 | TRBJ1-5 | . | TRBV28 | TRBD1 | TGTGCCAGCAGTCCCCGGGACAGGATTTATAGCAATCAGCCCCAGCATTTT | CASSPRDRIYSNQPQHF
13 | TRBJ2-7 | . | TRBV28 | . | TGTGCCAGCAGTCAACCGCAGAACTACGAGCAGTACTTC | CASSQPQNYEQYF